The T cell receptor beta chain under discussion was sequenced for a study of cytomegalovirus exposure and HLA in healthy donors. Regarding this clone: Its antigen is as yet unknown.

Germline V CDR1 and CDR2: SGDLS, YYNGEE. The V and J ends lost 0 bases and 1 base, in that order; junction bases with no gene match: 5. There are 17 residues in the CDR3. The study's findings and limits: Cytomegalovirus-associated TCR beta chains were listed, numbering more than 150.

Generated by immunoSEQ multiplex PCR, the TCRdb table keeps only in-frame clones and is missing some. This table has around 99,000 clones, around nine tenths appearing once. The sequence was collected from a young woman in good health and CMV-seronegative. The chain couples TRBV9 to TRBJ2-5; 11 bases are a match to TRBD2. Sequenced: PBMCs. CDR3 in DNA: TGTGCCAGCAGCGTAGGGGGTACTAGCGGGGGCCAAGAGACCCAGTACTTC. It yields the protein CASSVGGTSGGQETQYF.